This T cell receptor (beta chain) was recorded in a study of CD4+ T cells in melanoma. The CDR3 covers 14 residues. The germline CDR1 and CDR2 sequences are MNHNY and SVGAGI (reference sequence). Deletions cut 0 bases from V and 4 bases from J, with 10 bases between. Here immunoSEQ multiplex PCR was the method, and the copy in TCRdb shows in-frame clones only, minus some. Of approximately 14,000 clones listed, around two thirds are singletons. Whole-study results and caveats: Neoantigen-specific CD4+ T cells in melanoma reportedly had diverse differentiation states. A reported correlation linked neoantigen-specific CD4+ T cells to CD8+, macrophage and B cell function.

To note about this clone: What it recognizes is unknown.

The chain uses TRBV6-6 and TRBJ2-7; a possible D gene is TRBD1 (5 bases). Source material: cells from a culture (not recorded whether cultured in vitro). This sequence originates from a human donor with melanoma. This chain's CDR3 is CASSYSLQGYEQYF. CDR3 DNA sequence: TGTGCCAGCAGTTACTCACTTCAGGGTTACGAGCAGTACTTC.